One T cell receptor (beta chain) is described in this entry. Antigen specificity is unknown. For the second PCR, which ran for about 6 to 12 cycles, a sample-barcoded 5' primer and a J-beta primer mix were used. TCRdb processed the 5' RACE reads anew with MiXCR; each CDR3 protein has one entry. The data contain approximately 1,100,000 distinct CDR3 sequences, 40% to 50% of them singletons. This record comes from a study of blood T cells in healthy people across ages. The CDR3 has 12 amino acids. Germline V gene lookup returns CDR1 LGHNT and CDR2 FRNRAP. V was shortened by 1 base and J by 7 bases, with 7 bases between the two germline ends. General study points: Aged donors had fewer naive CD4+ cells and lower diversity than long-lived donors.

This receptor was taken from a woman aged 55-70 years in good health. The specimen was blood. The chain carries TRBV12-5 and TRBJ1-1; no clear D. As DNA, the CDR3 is TGTGCTAGTGGTTTGGGGGCGGTTGAAGCTTTCTTT. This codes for CASGLGAVEAFF. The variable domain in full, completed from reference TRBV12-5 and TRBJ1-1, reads DARVTQTPRHKVTEMGQEVTMRCQPILGHNTVFWYRQTMMQGLELLAYFRNRAPLDDSGMPKDRFSAEMPDATLATLKIQPSEPRDSAVYFCASGLGAVEAFFGQGTRLTVV.